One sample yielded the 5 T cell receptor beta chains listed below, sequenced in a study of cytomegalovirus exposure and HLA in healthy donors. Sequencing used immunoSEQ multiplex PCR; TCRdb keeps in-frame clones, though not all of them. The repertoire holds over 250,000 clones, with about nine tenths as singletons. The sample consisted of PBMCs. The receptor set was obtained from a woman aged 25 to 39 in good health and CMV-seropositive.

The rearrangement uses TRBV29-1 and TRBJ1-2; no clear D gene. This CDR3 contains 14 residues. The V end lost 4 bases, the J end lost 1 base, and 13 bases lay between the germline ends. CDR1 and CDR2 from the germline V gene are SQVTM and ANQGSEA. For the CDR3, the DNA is TGCAGCGTTGTCCCCGTTTCCCTTAACTATGGCTACACCTTC. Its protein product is CSVVPVSLNYGYTF.

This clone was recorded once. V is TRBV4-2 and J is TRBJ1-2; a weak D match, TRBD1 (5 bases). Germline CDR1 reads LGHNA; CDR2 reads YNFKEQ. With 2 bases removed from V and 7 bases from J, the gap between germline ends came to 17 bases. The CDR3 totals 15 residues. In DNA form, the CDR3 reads TGTGCCAGCAGCCAACCGGGGGTGGCTGAAGGTGGCTACACCTTC. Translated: CASSQPGVAEGGYTF.

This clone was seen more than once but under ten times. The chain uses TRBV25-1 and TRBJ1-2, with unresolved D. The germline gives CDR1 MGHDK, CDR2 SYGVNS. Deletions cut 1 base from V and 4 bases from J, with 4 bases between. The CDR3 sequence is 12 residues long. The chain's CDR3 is CASSESGYGYTF. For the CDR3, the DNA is TGTGCCAGCAGTGAATCCGGCTATGGCTACACCTTC.

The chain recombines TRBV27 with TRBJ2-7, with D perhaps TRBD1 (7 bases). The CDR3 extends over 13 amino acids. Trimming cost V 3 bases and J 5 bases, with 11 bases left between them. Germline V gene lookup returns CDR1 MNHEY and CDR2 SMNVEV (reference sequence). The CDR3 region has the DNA TGTGCCAGCAGTTTTTTCAGGGGGGACGAGCAGTACTTC. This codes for CASSFFRGDEQYF.

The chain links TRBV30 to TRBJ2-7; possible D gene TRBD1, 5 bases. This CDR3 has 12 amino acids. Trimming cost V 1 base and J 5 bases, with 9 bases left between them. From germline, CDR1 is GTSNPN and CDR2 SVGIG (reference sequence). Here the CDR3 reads CAWSDRTNEQYF. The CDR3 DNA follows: TGTGCCTGGAGTGACAGGACCAACGAGCAGTACTTC.